This T cell receptor (beta chain) was sequenced during a study of T cells after yellow fever vaccination. Regarding the study as a whole: Clonotypes shared by both compartments, CD4 and CD8, made up a small share. Almost no vaccine-responding clonotypes were detectable in day 0 sorted memory subsets. Booster sampling recovered most clones from primary vaccination (around 96% CD4, around 90% CD8).

TCRdb reprocessed the 5' RACE reads with MiXCR, giving one entry per CDR3 protein. Here the sample spans about 30,000 distinct CDR3 sequences, 6.3% being singletons. The CDR3 sequence is 14 residues long. Germline CDR1 MNHEY, CDR2 SMNVEV (reference sequence). V lost 8 bases and J 0 bases, leaving 12 bases between the germline ends. Only a few counts were recorded for this clonotype. This TCR came from a man younger than 45 who received the YFV17D yellow fever vaccine. V usage is TRBV27 and J usage is TRBJ2-3, with D maybe TRBD1 (6 bases). The sequencing here drew on PBMCs, either bulk or a sorted T-cell subset (CD4+, CD8+, memory, or dextramer-sorted; not recorded which), taken on the day of the yellow fever booster vaccination. The CDR3 coding sequence is TGTGCCAGCGGGAACAGGGATAGCACAGATACGCAGTATTTT. This codes for CASGNRDSTDTQYF.